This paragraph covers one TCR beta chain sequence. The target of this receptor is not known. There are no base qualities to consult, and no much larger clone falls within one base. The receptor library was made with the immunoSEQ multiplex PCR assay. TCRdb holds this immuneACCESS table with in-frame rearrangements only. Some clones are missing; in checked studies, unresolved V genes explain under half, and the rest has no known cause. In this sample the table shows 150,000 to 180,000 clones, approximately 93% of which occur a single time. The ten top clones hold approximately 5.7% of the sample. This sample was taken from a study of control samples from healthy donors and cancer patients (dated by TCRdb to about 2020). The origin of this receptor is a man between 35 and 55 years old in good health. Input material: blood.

The CDR3 sequence is CASKPDRGLLNTEAFF. The nucleotide sequence is given as TGTGCCAGCAAACCGGACAGGGGCCTGCTTAACACTGAAGCTTTCTTT. This sequence uses TRBV7-9 and TRBJ1-1; 9 bases in the junction line up with TRBD1. CDR1 and CDR2, per the germline V gene (reference sequence), are SEHNR and FQNEAQ. Including the terminal cysteine and phenylalanine, the CDR3 comprises 16 residues. Kept here is only the CDR3 DNA, which spans 48 bases and is read in frame from base 1. V has 7 bases trimmed and J has 2 bases trimmed; junction bases matching no gene number 11.